This TCR beta chain was documented in a study of cytomegalovirus exposure and HLA in healthy donors. About the study: Earlier, 150 million to 200 million T cells were analyzed, and 90 million to 120 million unique TCR beta sequences were found among them. The Caucasian-associated ancestry cluster held roughly 78% of around 380 genotyped donors. Points from the study as a whole: Researchers reported from a later analysis that most CMV-associated TCR beta chains appeared HLA-restricted.

The PCR ran on 60 Vbeta and 13 Jbeta primers. Generated by immunoSEQ multiplex PCR, the TCRdb table keeps only in-frame clones and is missing some. This repertoire shows roughly 150,000 clones, about four fifths found once; its top ten account for 3.5% to 5.5%. This clone was picked up one time. Its antigen is not known. V lost 0 bases, J lost 6 bases, and 9 bases lay in between. Germline V gene lookup returns CDR1 SGHRS and CDR2 YFSETQ. The CDR3 runs to 14 residues. The gene calls are TRBV5-1 and TRBJ2-2; D is undetermined. This receptor was identified in a woman in her thirties or forties in good health and CMV-seropositive. The sequencing input was PBMCs. The CDR3 region is CASSLVFTPGELFF. CDR3 in DNA: TGCGCCAGCAGCTTGGTTTTTACTCCCGGGGAGCTGTTTTTT. Full variable domain (remainder filled in from reference TRBV5-1 and TRBJ2-2): KAGVTQTPRYLIKTRGQQVTLSCSPISGHRSVSWYQQTPGQGLQFLFEYFSETQRNKGNFPGRFSGRQFSNSRSEMNVSTLELGDSALYLCASSLVFTPGELFFGEGSRLTVL.